This entry features one T cell receptor beta chain sequence. The antigen is not known. This may arise from a read error, as a much more abundant clone is one base away. There are 15 residues in the CDR3. The germline gives CDR1 GTSNPN, CDR2 SVGIG (reference sequence). Time point meaning: newly diagnosed GD, antithyroid drugs for less than 3 months. PBMC-derived RNA was used for the TCR library. The patients included were those that came from an endocrinology department in Xi'an, China. This record comes from a study of regulatory T cells in long-lasting Graves disease. Study-level results: Favoring TRBV28, TRBJ1-2 and TRBJ2-5 was a feature seen in persistent disease.

The authors built TCR beta libraries using iRepertoire HTBI primers and Arm-PCR of CDR3 regions. A single record per CDR3 protein comes from TCRdb applying MiXCR to the multiplex PCR reads. Among hundreds of thousands of distinct CDR3 sequences listed, roughly a sixth were seen once. These data are also associated with another study on T cells in Graves' hyperthyroidism and ophthalmopathy.

This rearrangement joins TRBV30 to TRBJ2-6; D might be TRBD2 (5 bases). The sample consisted of peripheral blood mononuclear cells (PBMCs), taken at new diagnosis, from a patient treated with antithyroid drugs. The receptor was derived from a man aged 35 to 55 with Graves disease. The CDR3 coding sequence is TGTGCCTGGGCGGTCGGACTCTCTGAGGCCAACGTCCTGACTTTC. It codes for CAWAVGLSEANVLTF. Full variable domain (outside the CDR3, taken from reference TRBV30 and TRBJ2-6): SQTIHQWPATLVQPVGSPLSLECTVEGTSNPNLYWYRQAAGRGLQLLFYSVGIGQISSEVPQNLSASRPQDRQFILSSKKLLLSDSGFYLCAWAVGLSEANVLTFGAGSRLTVL.